The clone carrying this TCR beta chain was recorded a few times. What it binds is unknown. This sample is drawn from a study of T cell clonality in common variable immunodeficiency. General observations from the study: Fewer TCRbeta clones were shared among CVID subjects than controls. Reportedly, TCR beta sequences from common variable immunodeficiency showed fewer deletions and N-nucleotide insertions.

Generated by immunoSEQ multiplex PCR, the TCRdb table keeps only in-frame clones and is missing some. The record shows some 34,000 clones for this sample, with no singletons present. This TCR was recovered from a human donor with common variable immunodeficiency. The sequencing sample was made of peripheral blood mononuclear cells.

The CDR3 sequence: CASSSQWRETGELFF. Incomplete CDR3 DNA: TGTGCCAGCAGCTCCCAGTGGCGGGAGACCGGGGAG. The gene calls are TRBV7-3 and TRBJ2-2; 7 bases match TRBD2. The sequenced fragment ends 3 residues before the CDR3 boundary, so the rest is inferred from the germline J gene. The CDR3 contains 15 residues. Germline V gives CDR1 SGHTA, CDR2 FQGTGA. V dropped 4 bases and J dropped 5; count of bases not matched to a gene: 7.